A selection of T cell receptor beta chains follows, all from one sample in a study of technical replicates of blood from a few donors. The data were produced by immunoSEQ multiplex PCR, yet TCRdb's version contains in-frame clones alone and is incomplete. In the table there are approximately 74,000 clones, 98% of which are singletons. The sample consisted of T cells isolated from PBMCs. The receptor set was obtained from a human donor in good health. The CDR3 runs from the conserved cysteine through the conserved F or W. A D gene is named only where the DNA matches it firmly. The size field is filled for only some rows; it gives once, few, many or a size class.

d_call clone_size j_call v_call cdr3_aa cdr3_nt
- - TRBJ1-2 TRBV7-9 CASSLVESTYGYTF TGTGCCAGCAGCTTAGTGGAGAGCACTTATGGCTACACCTTC
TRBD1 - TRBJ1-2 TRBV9 CASSAYDRGTANYGYTF TGTGCCAGCAGCGCCTACGACAGGGGCACAGCTAACTATGGCTACACCTTC
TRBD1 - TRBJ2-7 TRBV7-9 CATGTGYYEQYF TGTGCGACAGGGACAGGATACTACGAGCAGTACTTC
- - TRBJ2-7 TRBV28 CASSLIRGGHEQYF TGTGCCAGCAGTTTGATTCGGGGTGGGCACGAGCAGTACTTC
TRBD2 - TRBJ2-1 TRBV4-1 CASRPKGLADYNEQFF TGCGCCAGCAGACCAAAAGGACTAGCGGATTACAATGAGCAGTTCTTC
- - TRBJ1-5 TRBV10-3 CAISPGGSNQPQHF TGTGCCATCAGTCCCGGGGGGAGCAATCAGCCCCAGCATTTT
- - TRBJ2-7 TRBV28 CASSFTGNYEQYF TGTGCCAGCAGTTTTACAGGGAACTACGAGCAGTACTTC
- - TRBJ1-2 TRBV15 CATSLLRARFLHTF TGTGCCACCAGTCTTCTGCGCGCCCGGTTCCTACACACCTTC
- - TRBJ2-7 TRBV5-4 CASSLDPGSQYF TGTGCCAGCAGCTTGGACCCAGGCTCGCAGTACTTC
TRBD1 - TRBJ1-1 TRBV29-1 CSVGMDRTNTEAFF TGCAGCGTTGGGATGGACAGGACGAACACTGAAGCTTTCTTT
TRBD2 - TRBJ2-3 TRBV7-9 CASSLPLLAPSTDTQYF TGTGCCAGCAGCTTACCCCTACTAGCGCCCAGCACAGATACGCAGTATTTT
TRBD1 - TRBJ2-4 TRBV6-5 CASRRRQGMINIQYF TGTGCCAGCAGAAGGCGACAGGGGATGATAAACATTCAGTACTTC
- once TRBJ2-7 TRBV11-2 CASSFPGSYEQYF TGTGCCAGCAGCTTTCCAGGGTCCTACGAGCAGTACTTC
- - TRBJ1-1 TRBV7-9 CASSSTGNTEAFF TGTGCCAGCAGCTCGACAGGGAACACTGAAGCTTTCTTT
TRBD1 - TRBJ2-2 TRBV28 CASSLLVNRGTGELFF TGTGCCAGCAGTTTACTGGTAAACAGGGGCACCGGGGAGCTGTTTTTT
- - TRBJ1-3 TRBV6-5 CASSYGAGNTIYF TGTGCCAGCAGTTACGGGGCGGGAAACACCATATATTTT
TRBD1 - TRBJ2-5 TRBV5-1 CASSLQGAGETQYF TGCGCCAGCAGCTTGCAGGGGGCGGGTGAGACCCAGTACTTC